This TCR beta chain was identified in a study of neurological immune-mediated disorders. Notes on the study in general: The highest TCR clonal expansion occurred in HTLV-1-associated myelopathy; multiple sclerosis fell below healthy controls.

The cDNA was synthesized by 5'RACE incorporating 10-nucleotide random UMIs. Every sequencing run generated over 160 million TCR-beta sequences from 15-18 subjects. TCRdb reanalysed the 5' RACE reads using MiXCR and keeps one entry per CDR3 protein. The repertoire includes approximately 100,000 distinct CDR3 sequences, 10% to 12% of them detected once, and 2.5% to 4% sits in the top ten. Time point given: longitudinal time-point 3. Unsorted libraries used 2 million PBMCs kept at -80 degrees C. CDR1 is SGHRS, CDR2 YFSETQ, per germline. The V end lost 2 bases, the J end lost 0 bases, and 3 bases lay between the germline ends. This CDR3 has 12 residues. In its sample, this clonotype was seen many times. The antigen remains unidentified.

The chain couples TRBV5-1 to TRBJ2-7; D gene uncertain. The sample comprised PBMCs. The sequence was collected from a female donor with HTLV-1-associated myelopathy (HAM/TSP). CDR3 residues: CASSFDSYEQYF. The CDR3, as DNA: TGCGCCAGCAGCTTTGACTCCTACGAGCAGTACTTC.